A selection of T cell receptor beta chains follows, all from one sample in a study of blood T cells in healthy people across ages. TCRdb fed the 5' RACE reads into MiXCR, producing one record per CDR3 protein. Of hundreds of thousands of distinct CDR3 sequences listed, around 43% were seen once; the top ten hold about a fifth. Sequencing input: blood. The receptors stem from a man in his 60s in good health. Both conserved end residues are part of each CDR3. The order of the fields is clone size, J gene, V gene, D gene, CDR3 DNA, CDR3 protein. D genes are given only for firm matches. Clone sizes are given selectively: once, few, many, or a class where the clone is expanded.

NA | TRBJ2-2 | TRBV27 | NA | TGTGCCAGCAGTGCATGGACCGGGGAGCTGTTTTTT | CASSAWTGELFF
NA | TRBJ2-5 | TRBV20-1 | TRBD2 | TGCAGTGCTAGAGACCCCCTCACTAGCGGGGGGTACCAAGAGACCCAGTACTTC | CSARDPLTSGGYQETQYF
few | TRBJ1-1 | TRBV27 | NA | TGTGCCAGCAGTTCTCACCCCGGGACATCAACTGAAGCTTTCTTT | CASSSHPGTSTEAFF
NA | TRBJ2-7 | TRBV6-5 | NA | TGTGCCAGCAGTCTCAGTGTACGGGGCTACGAGCAGTACTTC | CASSLSVRGYEQYF
NA | TRBJ2-3 | TRBV5-1 | TRBD1 | TGCGCCAGCAGCTCAATTTCCGGGACAGGGTTTCGTACAGATACGCAGTATTTT | CASSSISGTGFRTDTQYF
NA | TRBJ1-2 | TRBV20-1 | NA | TGCAGTGCTATAGCCGGTTGGGGCTACACCTTC | CSAIAGWGYTF
NA | TRBJ1-5 | TRBV20-1 | TRBD1 | TGCAGTGCTAGAGGTGGGCAGACAGGGGGTGGAGATTACAATCAGCCCCAGCATTTT | CSARGGQTGGGDYNQPQHF
NA | TRBJ2-7 | TRBV6-5 | NA | TGTGCCAGCAGTTACCAATCAACTGGAGGCTACGAGCAGTACTTC | CASSYQSTGGYEQYF
few | TRBJ2-3 | TRBV6-5 | NA | TGTGCCAGCAGCCAACGTGGGGGTAGGGTTTCCGATACGCAGTATTTT | CASSQRGGRVSDTQYF
few | TRBJ2-3 | TRBV12-3/TRBV12-4 | NA | TGTGCCAGCAGTTCTCCGGGCAGAGTGAGCACAGATACGCAGTATTTT | CASSSPGRVSTDTQYF
NA | TRBJ2-1 | TRBV6-5 | NA | TGTGCCAGCAGAGGACCGGCGGGGAGCTCCTACAATGAGCAGTTCTTC | CASRGPAGSSYNEQFF
NA | TRBJ2-5 | TRBV12-3/TRBV12-4 | NA | TGTGCCAGCGGACTGGTCGGGACCCAGTACTTC | CASGLVGTQYF
few | TRBJ2-3 | TRBV10-3 | TRBD2 | TGTGCCATCAGTGGGACTAGCGGGGGCATTTTGGATACGCAGTATTTT | CAISGTSGGILDTQYF
few | TRBJ2-7 | TRBV5-8 | NA | TGTGCCACGTCCGTGGGGGTATCTCCCTCTGAGCAGTACTTC | CATSVGVSPSEQYF
NA | TRBJ2-1 | TRBV9 | NA | TGTGCCAGCAGCGTAGACCCCAGGGACTCCTACAATGAGCAGTTCTTC | CASSVDPRDSYNEQFF
few | TRBJ2-7 | TRBV3-1 | NA | TGTGCCAGCAGTAACCGGGGATCCGGAGACGAGCAGTACTTC | CASSNRGSGDEQYF
NA | TRBJ1-2 | TRBV5-1 | NA | TGCGCCAGCAGGTTACAGGAGAACTATGGCTACACCTTC | CASRLQENYGYTF
NA | TRBJ1-2 | TRBV5-1 | NA | TGTGCCAGCAGCTTAGCGGGAGCAGGGGGCTACACCTTC | CASSLAGAGGYTF
NA | TRBJ2-1 | TRBV3-1 | NA | TGTGCCAGCAGCCAAGAACGCCTTAAGCAGTTCTTC | CASSQERLKQFF
NA | TRBJ1-5 | TRBV5-5 | TRBD1 | TGTGCCAGCAGCTTGCATTCGGGACAGGGGAGCAATCAGCCCCAGCATTTT | CASSLHSGQGSNQPQHF
few | TRBJ1-6 | TRBV12-3/TRBV12-4 | NA | TGTGCCAGCAGTTTAAAGGCGCCGGAGGCACCCCTCCACTTT | CASSLKAPEAPLHF
NA | TRBJ2-7 | TRBV10-3 | NA | TGTGCCATCAGTGAGGGGCCTTACGAGCAGTACTTC | CAISEGPYEQYF
many | TRBJ2-7 | TRBV11-1 | NA | TGTGCCAGCAGCGAACGGCACGAGCAGTACTTC | CASSERHEQYF
few | TRBJ2-1 | TRBV4-3 | TRBD1 | TGCGCCAGCAGCCAAATGGACAGGGCCTACAATGAGCAGTTCTTC | CASSQMDRAYNEQFF
many | TRBJ2-1 | TRBV27 | TRBD1 | TGTGCCAGCAGTTTAAACCCCGGACAGGGGATAAACAATGAGCAGTTCTTC | CASSLNPGQGINNEQFF
few | TRBJ2-3 | TRBV4-3 | TRBD2 | TGCGCCAGCAGCCAAGGGGTAGCGGGGGGCACAGATACGCAGTATTTT | CASSQGVAGGTDTQYF
NA | TRBJ2-3 | TRBV13 | NA | TGTGCCAGCAGCTTTCACCGGGAACACAGTCCAGATACGCAGTATTTT | CASSFHREHSPDTQYF
NA | TRBJ2-2 | TRBV9 | NA | TGTGCCAGCAGCGTAGAGGGCGGGGAGCTGTTTTTT | CASSVEGGELFF
few | TRBJ1-1 | TRBV5-1 | TRBD1 | TGCGCCAGCAGCTTGGCCGACAGGGACCGGGCTGAAGCTTTCTTT | CASSLADRDRAEAFF
NA | TRBJ1-5 | TRBV20-1 | TRBD1 | TGCAGTGCTAGAGATCTGAAAAGGGGGCAATCGGATCAGCCCCAGCATTTT | CSARDLKRGQSDQPQHF
NA | TRBJ2-5 | TRBV6-5 | TRBD1 | TGTGCCAGCAGTTATGACAGGGGAAGCGAGACCCAGTACTTC | CASSYDRGSETQYF
NA | TRBJ2-5 | TRBV7-9 | TRBD2 | TGTGCCAGCAGCTTAGTTATGGCGGGGGGGCCGCAAGAGACCCAGTACTTC | CASSLVMAGGPQETQYF
NA | TRBJ2-5 | TRBV6-6 | TRBD2 | TGTGCCAGCAGTTACTCGGTAGCGGGGGGAGAGACCCAGTACTTC | CASSYSVAGGETQYF
NA | TRBJ1-2 | TRBV9 | NA | TGTGCCAGCATGAGCGTGGGAGACGGTGGCTACACCTTC | CASMSVGDGGYTF
many | TRBJ2-1 | TRBV15 | NA | TGTGCCACCAGCAGGGACAGCTACAATGAGCAGTTCTTC | CATSRDSYNEQFF
NA | TRBJ2-5 | TRBV3-1 | NA | TGTGCCAGCAGAAAGACACCCGACCAAGAGACCCAGTACTTC | CASRKTPDQETQYF
NA | TRBJ2-1 | TRBV5-1 | TRBD2 | TGCGCCAGCAGCCCAGGACTAGCCCACAATGAGCAGTTCTTC | CASSPGLAHNEQFF
NA | TRBJ1-5 | TRBV2 | NA | TGTGCCAGCGCCCGTAGCAATCAGCCCCAGCATTTT | CASARSNQPQHF
NA | TRBJ1-5 | TRBV29-1 | NA | TGCAGCGTGGAGATCCCGGGAATCAATCAGCCCCAGCATTTT | CSVEIPGINQPQHF
NA | TRBJ2-1 | TRBV9 | TRBD1 | TGTGCCAGCAGCGTAGGGACAGGGGGAACCTACAATGAGCAGTTCTTC | CASSVGTGGTYNEQFF
NA | TRBJ2-7 | TRBV28 | NA | TGTGCCAGCAGTTTAAAAGAATACTACGAGCAGTACTTC | CASSLKEYYEQYF
NA | TRBJ2-7 | TRBV10-3 | NA | TGTGCCATCAGTGAGGGCTTAAGGGGGGGCCGAACCCGCGAGCAGTACTTC | CAISEGLRGGRTREQYF
NA | TRBJ2-5 | TRBV11-2 | NA | TGTGCCAGCAGCTTAGAACGTGGCGGAAGCCGGACCCAGTACTTC | CASSLERGGSRTQYF
few | TRBJ2-1 | TRBV6-2/TRBV6-3 | TRBD2 | TGTGCCAGCAGTTACGCCCGGGGAGGGAGGAACAATGAGCAGTTCTTC | CASSYARGGRNNEQFF